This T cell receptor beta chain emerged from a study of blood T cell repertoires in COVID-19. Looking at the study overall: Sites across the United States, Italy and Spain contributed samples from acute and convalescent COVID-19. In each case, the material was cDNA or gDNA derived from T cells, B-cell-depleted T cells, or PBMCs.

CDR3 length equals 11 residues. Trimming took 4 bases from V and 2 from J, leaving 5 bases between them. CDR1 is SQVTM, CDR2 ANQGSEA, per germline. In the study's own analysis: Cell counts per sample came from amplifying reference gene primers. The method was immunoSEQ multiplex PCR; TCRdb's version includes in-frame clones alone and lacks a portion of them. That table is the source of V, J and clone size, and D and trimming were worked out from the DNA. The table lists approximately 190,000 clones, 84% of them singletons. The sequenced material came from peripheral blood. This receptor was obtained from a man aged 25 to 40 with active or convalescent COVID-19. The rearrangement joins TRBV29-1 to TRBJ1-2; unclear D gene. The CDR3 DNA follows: TGCAGCGTTGCAATGAACTATGGCTACACCTTC. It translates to CSVAMNYGYTF.